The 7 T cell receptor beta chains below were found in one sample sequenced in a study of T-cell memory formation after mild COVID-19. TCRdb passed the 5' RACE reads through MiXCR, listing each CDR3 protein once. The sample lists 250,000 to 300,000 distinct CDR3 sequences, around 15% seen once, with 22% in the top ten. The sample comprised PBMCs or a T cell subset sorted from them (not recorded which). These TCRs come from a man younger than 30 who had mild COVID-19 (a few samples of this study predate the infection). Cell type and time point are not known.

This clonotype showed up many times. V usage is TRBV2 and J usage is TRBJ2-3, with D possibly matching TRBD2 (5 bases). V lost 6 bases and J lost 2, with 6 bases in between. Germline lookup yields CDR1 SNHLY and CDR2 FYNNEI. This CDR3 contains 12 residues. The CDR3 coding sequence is TGTGCCAGCAGCCGGGACACAGATACGCAGTATTTT. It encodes CASSRDTDTQYF.

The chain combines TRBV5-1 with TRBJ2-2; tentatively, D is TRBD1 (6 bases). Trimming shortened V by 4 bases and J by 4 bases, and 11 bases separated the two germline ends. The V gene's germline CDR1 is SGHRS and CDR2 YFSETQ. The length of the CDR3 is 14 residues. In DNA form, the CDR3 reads TGCGCCAGCAGCGCCGGACAGCCCACCGGGGAGCTGTTTTTT. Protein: CASSAGQPTGELFF.

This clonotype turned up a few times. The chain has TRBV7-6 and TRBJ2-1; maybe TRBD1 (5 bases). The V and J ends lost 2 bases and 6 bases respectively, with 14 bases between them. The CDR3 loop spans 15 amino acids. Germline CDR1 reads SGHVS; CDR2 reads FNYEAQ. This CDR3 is CASSLTTGVGNEQFF. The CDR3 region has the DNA TGTGCCAGCAGCTTAACTACAGGCGTAGGCAATGAGCAGTTCTTC.

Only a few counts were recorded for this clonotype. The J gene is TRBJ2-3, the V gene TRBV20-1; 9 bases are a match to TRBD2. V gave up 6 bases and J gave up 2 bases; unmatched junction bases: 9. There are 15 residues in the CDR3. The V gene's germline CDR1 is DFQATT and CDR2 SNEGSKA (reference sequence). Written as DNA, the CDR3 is TGCAGTGCCGGCAAAGCGGGGGGTCCCACAGATACGCAGTATTTT. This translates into CSAGKAGGPTDTQYF.

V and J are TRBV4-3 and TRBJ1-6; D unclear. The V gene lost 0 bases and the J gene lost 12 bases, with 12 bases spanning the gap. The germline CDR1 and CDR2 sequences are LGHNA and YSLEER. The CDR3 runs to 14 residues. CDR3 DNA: TGCGCCAGCAGCCAAGATTTGAGTAAAGAACCCCTCCACTTT. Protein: CASSQDLSKEPLHF.

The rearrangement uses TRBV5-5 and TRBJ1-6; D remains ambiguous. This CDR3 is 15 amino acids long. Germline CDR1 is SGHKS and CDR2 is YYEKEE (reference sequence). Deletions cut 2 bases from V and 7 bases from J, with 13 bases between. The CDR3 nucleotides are TGTGCCAGCAGCTTAGCGGGGTCGGGGAATTCACCCCTCCACTTT. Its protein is CASSLAGSGNSPLHF.

CDR3 DNA: TGTGCCAGCAGCTCCCGACTAGCTTACACCGGGGAGCTGTTTTTT. It encodes CASSSRLAYTGELFF. This chain links TRBV14 with TRBJ2-2; the match to TRBD2 covers 7 bases. Germline V CDR1 and CDR2: SGHDN, FVKESK. V trimming: 5 bases; J trimming: 3 bases; junction bases outside the gene matches: 6. The CDR3 consists of 15 residues.